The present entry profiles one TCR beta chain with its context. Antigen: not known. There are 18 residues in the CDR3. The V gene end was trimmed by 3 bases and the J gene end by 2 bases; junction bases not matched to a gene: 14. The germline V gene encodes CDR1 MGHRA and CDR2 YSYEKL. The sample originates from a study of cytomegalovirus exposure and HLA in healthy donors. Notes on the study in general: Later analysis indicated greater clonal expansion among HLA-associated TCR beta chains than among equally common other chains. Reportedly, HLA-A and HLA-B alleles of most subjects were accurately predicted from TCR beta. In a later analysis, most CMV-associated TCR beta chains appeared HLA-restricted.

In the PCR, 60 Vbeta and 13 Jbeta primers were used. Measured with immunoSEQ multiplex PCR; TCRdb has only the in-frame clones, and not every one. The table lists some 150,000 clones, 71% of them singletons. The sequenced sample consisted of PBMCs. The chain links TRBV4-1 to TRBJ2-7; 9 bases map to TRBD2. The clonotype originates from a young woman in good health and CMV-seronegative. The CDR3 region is CASSQDPPGGLATYEQYF. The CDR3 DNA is TGCGCCAGCAGCCAGGATCCACCCGGGGGACTAGCCACCTACGAGCAGTACTTC.